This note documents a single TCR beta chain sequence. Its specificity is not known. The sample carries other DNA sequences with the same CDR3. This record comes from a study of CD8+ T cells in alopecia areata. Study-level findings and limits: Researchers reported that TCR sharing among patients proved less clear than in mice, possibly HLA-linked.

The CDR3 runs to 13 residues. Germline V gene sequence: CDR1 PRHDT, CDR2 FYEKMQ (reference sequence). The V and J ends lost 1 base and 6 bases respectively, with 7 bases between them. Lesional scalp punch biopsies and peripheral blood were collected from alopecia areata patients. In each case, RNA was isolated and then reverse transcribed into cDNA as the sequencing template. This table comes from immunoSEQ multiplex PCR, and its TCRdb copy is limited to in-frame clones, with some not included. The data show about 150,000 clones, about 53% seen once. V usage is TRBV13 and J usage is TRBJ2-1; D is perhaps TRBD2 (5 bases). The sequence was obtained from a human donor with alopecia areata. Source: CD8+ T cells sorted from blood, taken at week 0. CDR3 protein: CASSLEGSNEQFF. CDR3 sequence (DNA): TGTGCCAGCAGCTTAGAAGGGAGCAATGAGCAGTTCTTC.